This entry describes one T cell receptor (beta chain). The data are from a study of blood T cell repertoires in COVID-19. Background on the study: There were acute and convalescent COVID-19 samples, and they came from the United States, Italy and Spain. The analysed material was cDNA or gDNA that came from T cells, B-cell-depleted T cells, or PBMCs.

Germline CDR1 is SGHDT and CDR2 is YYEEEE. With 1 base removed from V and 11 bases from J, the gap between germline ends came to 22 bases. The CDR3 covers 16 residues. In the original processing: Amplification from reference gene primers served as the basis for estimated nucleated cell counts. The data were produced by immunoSEQ multiplex PCR, yet TCRdb's version contains in-frame clones alone and is incomplete. Clone size and the V and J calls come from that table; the DNA yielded D and trimming. The sample has 65,000 to 70,000 clones; approximately 93% are singletons. The TCR was taken from a man in his 70s with active COVID-19. The chain carries TRBV5-6 and TRBJ2-4; a weak D match, TRBD1 (6 bases). Sequenced input: peripheral blood. DNA of the CDR3: TGTGCCAGCAGCTTGTTGTACGGGACACCAACGCCCCTTCAGTACTTC. Translating it yields CASSLLYGTPTPLQYF. The full variable domain, its missing parts supplied by reference TRBV5-6 and TRBJ2-4, is DAGVTQSPTHLIKTRGQQVTLRCSPKSGHDTVSWYQQALGQGPQFIFQYYEEEERQRGNFPDRFSGHQFPNYSSELNVNALLLGDSALYLCASSLLYGTPTPLQYFGAGTRLSVL.